The clone carrying this T cell receptor beta chain has a handful of counts. The entry originates in a study of patients and donors after allogeneic stem cell transplantation. CDR1 and CDR2 from the germline V gene are DFQATT and SNEGSKA (reference sequence). The CDR3 is 13 amino acids. Trimming pared 4 bases from V and 0 bases from J, leaving 7 bases between. MiXCR, run by TCRdb on the RT-PCR reads, gives a single entry per CDR3 protein. The sample has approximately 160,000 distinct CDR3 sequences; approximately 24% are singletons. Specimen: blood, either unsorted or a sorted T cell fraction (not recorded which). The receptor's source is a human donor who was either an allogeneic HSCT recipient or a stem cell or donor lymphocyte infusion donor (not recorded which). It is not recorded whose cells these are; they may come from a transplant donor. V gene TRBV20-1 combines with J gene TRBJ1-5; possibly TRBD1 for D (6 bases). This CDR3 reads CSATGDSNQPQHF. The CDR3 DNA is TGCAGTGCTACAGGGGATAGCAATCAGCCCCAGCATTTT.